Below, 15 T cell receptor beta chains from the same sample are listed, as sequenced in a study of T cells in localized non-small cell lung cancer. Repertoires were generated with immunoSEQ multiplex PCR, while TCRdb's copy carries only in-frame clones and drops some. Among around 34,000 clones listed, roughly 93% were seen once. The sequences come from peripheral blood, collected before any cancer treatment. Receptors originate from a female donor older than 55 with stage I lung adenocarcinoma.

The rearrangement uses TRBV9 and TRBJ2-1; perhaps TRBD2 as D (7 bases). CDR3 length: 17 amino acids. V was cut by 0 bases and J by 10 bases, with 23 bases left in between. Germline values: CDR1 SGDLS, CDR2 YYNGEE. The CDR3 DNA reads as TGTGCCAGCAGCGTAGTGGGGGGGCTAGCGGAGGGTAAGGAGCAGTTCTTC. Its translation: CASSVVGGLAEGKEQFF.

V and J are TRBV10-3 and TRBJ2-4; tentatively, D is TRBD2 (6 bases). This CDR3 region has 15 residues. Trimming took 3 bases from V and 1 from J, leaving 10 bases between them. Per the germline V gene, CDR1 is ENHRY and CDR2 is SYGVKD. The CDR3 DNA follows: TGTGCCATCAGTGACAGTCGGGGGGCCAAAAACATTCAGTACTTC. Its protein is CAISDSRGAKNIQYF.

This chain connects TRBV30 to TRBJ1-1; perhaps TRBD1 as D (5 bases). CDR3 size: 15 residues. CDR1 and CDR2 (germline): GTSNPN, SVGIG (reference sequence). Trimming removed 4 bases at V and 5 bases at J, with 20 bases between. The CDR3 bases are TGTGCCTGGAAACCCCTCGGTCAGGGAGAAACTGAAGCTTTCTTT. Translation: CAWKPLGQGETEAFF.

The J gene is TRBJ2-4, the V gene TRBV5-6, with no clear D. CDR1 and CDR2 from the germline V gene are SGHDT and YYEEEE. The CDR3 extends over 15 amino acids. With 4 bases removed from V and 1 base from J, the gap between germline ends came to 12 bases. This chain's CDR3 is CASSHRTGAKNIQYF. CDR3 DNA: TGTGCCAGCAGCCACAGAACCGGGGCCAAAAACATTCAGTACTTC.

This clone was seen just once. V and J are TRBV11-1 and TRBJ2-7; TRBD1 might be the D (5 bases). V lost 1 base, J lost 2 bases, and 12 bases lay in between. CDR3 size: 15 residues. Germline CDR1 SGHAT, CDR2 FQDESV (reference sequence). CDR3 DNA sequence: TGTGCCAGCAGCTTAGTTTCAGGGTGGGCCTACGAGCAGTACTTC. Amino acids: CASSLVSGWAYEQYF.

J is TRBJ2-3 and V is TRBV18, with 8 bases that match TRBD1. The ends lost 0 bases at V and 6 bases at J; junction bases unmatched: 11. Looked up from germline, CDR1 is KGHSH and CDR2 is LQKENI. The CDR3 is 17 residues long. The CDR3 reads CASSPPTGQGALDTQYF. The CDR3 DNA reads as TGTGCCAGCTCACCACCAACAGGACAGGGCGCGTTGGATACGCAGTATTTT.

This clone was seen more than once but under ten times. CDR3 DNA sequence: TGTGCCAGCAGCCCCCGTACGGGGGGCCTTGGGACCGGGGAGCTGTTTTTT. This codes for CASSPRTGGLGTGELFF. This chain uses TRBV9 with TRBJ2-2, with D perhaps TRBD2 (7 bases). Germline CDR1 SGDLS, CDR2 YYNGEE. This CDR3 contains 17 residues. The ends were cut back, 4 bases at V and 5 bases at J, with 21 bases in the middle.

DNA for the CDR3: TGCGCCAGCAGCCTCAGCTCCCAGGGTATCTATGGCTACACCTTC. This sequence encodes CASSLSSQGIYGYTF. The chain joins TRBV4-1 to TRBJ1-2, with TRBD1 as a possible D gene (5 bases). Germline-derived CDR1 and CDR2 are MGHRA and YSYEKL. V was pared by 4 bases and J by 4 bases, with 16 bases between. The CDR3 has 15 amino acids.

The J gene is TRBJ1-1, the V gene TRBV19, with 8 nucleotides matching TRBD1. Germline V gives CDR1 LNHDA, CDR2 SQIVND (reference sequence). The CDR3 has 17 amino acids. Trimming removed 5 bases from V and 0 bases from J; junction bases left unmatched: 11. The CDR3 spells CASSSQGARGMNTEAFF. The CDR3 DNA reads as TGTGCCAGTAGTTCCCAGGGGGCGCGTGGTATGAACACTGAAGCTTTCTTT.

The CDR3: CASSEGLSTEAFF. In DNA form, the CDR3 reads TGTGCCAGCAGTGAAGGGCTAAGCACTGAAGCTTTCTTT. This rearrangement joins TRBV2 to TRBJ1-1; no clear D. The V end lost 1 base, the J end lost 4 bases, and 7 bases lay between the germline ends. Per the germline V gene, CDR1 is SNHLY and CDR2 is FYNNEI. This CDR3 spans 13 amino acids.

The CDR3 loop is CASRAGGTLNEQFF. The DNA for the CDR3 is TGTGCCAGTAGGGCCGGGGGTACTCTTAATGAGCAGTTCTTC. The J gene is TRBJ2-1, the V gene TRBV19; perhaps TRBD2 as D (6 bases). Germline V CDR1 and CDR2: LNHDA, SQIVND (reference sequence). CDR3 length equals 14 residues. The germline V and J ends were trimmed by 6 bases and 7 bases, with 16 bases remaining between them.

This chain links TRBV6-5 with TRBJ2-5; 8 bases align to TRBD2. Unmatched junction bases numbered 12, after V lost 7 bases and J lost 5 bases. This CDR3 is built from 15 residues. Germline CDR1 is MNHEY and CDR2 is SVGAGI. The DNA of the CDR3 is TGTGCCAGCACCCTTGGAGTAGCGGGAACTGAGACCCAGTACTTC. Its protein product is CASTLGVAGTETQYF.

This chain links TRBV4-3 with TRBJ2-1; 7 bases map to TRBD2. The V gene end was trimmed by 0 bases and the J gene end by 7 bases; junction bases not matched to a gene: 12. The CDR3 length is 17 residues. Germline assignment: CDR1 LGHNA and CDR2 YSLEER. The DNA for the CDR3 is TGCGCCAGCAGCCAAGAGGCGGGAGCGGTTTACGGGAATGAGCAGTTCTTC. This translates into CASSQEAGAVYGNEQFF.

The chain uses TRBV28 and TRBJ2-2; 9 nucleotides align to TRBD2. CDR1 and CDR2 from the germline V gene are MDHEN and SYDVKM. Unmatched junction bases numbered 7, after V lost 1 base and J lost 7 bases. The CDR3 is 16 residues long. The DNA for the CDR3 is TGTGCCAGCAGTTTATATAAGGCGGGAGGGCACGGGGAGCTGTTTTTT. Amino acid sequence: CASSLYKAGGHGELFF.

As for this clone: One junction end does not reproduce the germline sequence, and a read error may be involved. The sample contains more than one DNA sequence encoding this CDR3. V is TRBV14 and J is TRBJ1-2; a weak D match, TRBD1 (6 bases). Germline CDR1 reads SGHDN; CDR2 reads FVKESK. CDR3 length: 14 residues. In nucleotides, the CDR3 is TGTGCCAGCAGCTTCGGACAGCCCCCTCATGGCTATACCTTC. It codes for CASSFGQPPHGYTF.